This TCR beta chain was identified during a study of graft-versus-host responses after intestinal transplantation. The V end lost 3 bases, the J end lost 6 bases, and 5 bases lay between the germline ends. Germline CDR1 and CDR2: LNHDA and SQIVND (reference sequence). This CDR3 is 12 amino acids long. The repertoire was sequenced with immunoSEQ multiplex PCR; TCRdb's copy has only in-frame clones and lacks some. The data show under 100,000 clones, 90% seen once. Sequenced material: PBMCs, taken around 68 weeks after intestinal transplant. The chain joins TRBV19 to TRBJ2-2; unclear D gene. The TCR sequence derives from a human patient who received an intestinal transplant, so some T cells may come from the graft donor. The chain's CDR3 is CASSIPPGELFF. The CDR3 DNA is TGTGCCAGTAGTATCCCTCCCGGGGAGCTGTTTTTT.